The next 5 T cell receptor beta chains were all read from a single sample in a study of T cells after somatic rescue of genetic block. Assay used: immunoSEQ multiplex PCR; TCRdb lists only in-frame clones, some missing. The data contain around 100,000 clones, 85% to 95% of them singletons. What was sequenced was peripheral blood mononuclear cells (PBMCs). The origin of the receptors is a woman between 18 and 30 years old.

The gene calls are TRBV30 and TRBJ1-2; D may be TRBD1 (5 bases). V was trimmed by 4 bases and J by 4 bases, leaving 7 bases between them. This CDR3 is built from 11 residues. Germline CDR1 and CDR2: GTSNPN and SVGIG (reference sequence). CDR3 in DNA: TGTGCCTGGACAGGGACCTATGGCTACACCTTC. As protein: CAWTGTYGYTF.

This clone appeared a few times. In the same sample, other DNA sequences code for this CDR3. CDR3 nucleotides: TGTGCCAGCAGCTTAGGGGCCACTGAAGCTTTCTTT. Amino acid sequence: CASSLGATEAFF. The chain recombines TRBV7-9 with TRBJ1-1, with D unresolved. The CDR3 covers 12 residues. Germline V CDR1 and CDR2: SEHNR, FQNEAQ (reference sequence). Between the trimmed V and J ends, which lost 1 base and 4 bases, there was a span of 4 bases.

This clone was recorded once. This chain connects TRBV5-1 to TRBJ2-1; a possible D gene is TRBD1 (6 bases). The germline CDR1 and CDR2 sequences are SGHRS and YFSETQ. CDR3 length: 13 residues. Deletions cut 5 bases from V and 4 bases from J, with 10 bases between. Here the CDR3 DNA reads TGCGCCAGCAGGGGGGCCCTGTACAATGAGCAGTTCTTC. It translates to CASRGALYNEQFF.

The chain carries TRBV7-2 and TRBJ2-7, with 10 positions matching TRBD2. Germline V CDR1 and CDR2: SGHTA, FQGNSA. Germline trimming cut 4 bases from V and 4 bases from J; bases unmatched to any gene: 7. This CDR3 is 15 amino acids long. In DNA, the CDR3 is TGTGCCAGCAGCTCGGGACTAGCGCCCATATACGAGCAGTACTTC. Protein sequence: CASSSGLAPIYEQYF.

Regarding this clone: Its ends do not fully match the called genes, so a read error is possible. As DNA, the CDR3 is TGTGCCAGCAGCTTATTACAGGGTGATAAATCACCCCTCCACTTT. Its protein product is CASSLLQGDKSPLHF. V gene TRBV11-2 combines with J gene TRBJ1-6; TRBD1 might be the D (6 bases). Looked up from germline, CDR1 is SGHAT and CDR2 is FQNNGV. CDR3 length equals 15 residues.